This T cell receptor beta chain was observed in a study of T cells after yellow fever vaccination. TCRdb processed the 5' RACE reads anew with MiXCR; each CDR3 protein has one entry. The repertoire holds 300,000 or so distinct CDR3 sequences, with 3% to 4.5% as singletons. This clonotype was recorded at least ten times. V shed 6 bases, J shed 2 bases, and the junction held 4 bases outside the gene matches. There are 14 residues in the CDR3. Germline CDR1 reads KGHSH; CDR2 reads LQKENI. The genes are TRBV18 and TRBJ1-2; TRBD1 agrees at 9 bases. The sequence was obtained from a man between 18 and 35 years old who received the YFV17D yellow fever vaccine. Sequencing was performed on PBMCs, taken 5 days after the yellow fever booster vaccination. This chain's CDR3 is CASSLDRGNYGYTF. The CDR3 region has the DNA TGTGCCAGCTCCCTGGACAGGGGAAACTATGGCTACACCTTC.